This TCR beta chain was sequenced for a study of T cells in Graves' hyperthyroidism and ophthalmopathy. Whole-study findings and limits: In validation, the model predicted ophthalmopathy. These predictions came a median around 5.9 months before onset. The majority of expanded thyroid clonotypes above 0.001 also appeared in blood.

Amplified TCR beta CDR3 regions derived from RNA transcripts. First-round RT-PCR targeting the TCR CDR3 was performed with the HTBI primer set. TCRdb passed the multiplex PCR reads through MiXCR, listing each CDR3 protein once. The sample lists 600,000 to 800,000 distinct CDR3 sequences; about a third were seen once. The hyperthyroidism patients had all been newly diagnosed, and their disease duration was under 2 months. Their ages ranged from 18 to 65 years. A roughly 10 ml volume of fresh peripheral blood provided the PBMCs. This clonotype was found many times. Its antigen is currently unknown. With V trimmed by 8 bases and J by 0 bases, 5 bases remained unmatched. The CDR3 has 16 residues.

Sequencing used blood. The chain carries TRBV12-3 or TRBV12-4 and TRBJ2-6; TRBD1 matches 9 bases. This TCR came from a woman between 40 and 50 years old with Graves' hyperthyroidism. CDR3 protein: CASWGQGSSGANVLTF. The CDR3 nucleotides are TGTGCCAGCTGGGGACAGGGAAGCTCTGGGGCCAACGTCCTGACTTTC.